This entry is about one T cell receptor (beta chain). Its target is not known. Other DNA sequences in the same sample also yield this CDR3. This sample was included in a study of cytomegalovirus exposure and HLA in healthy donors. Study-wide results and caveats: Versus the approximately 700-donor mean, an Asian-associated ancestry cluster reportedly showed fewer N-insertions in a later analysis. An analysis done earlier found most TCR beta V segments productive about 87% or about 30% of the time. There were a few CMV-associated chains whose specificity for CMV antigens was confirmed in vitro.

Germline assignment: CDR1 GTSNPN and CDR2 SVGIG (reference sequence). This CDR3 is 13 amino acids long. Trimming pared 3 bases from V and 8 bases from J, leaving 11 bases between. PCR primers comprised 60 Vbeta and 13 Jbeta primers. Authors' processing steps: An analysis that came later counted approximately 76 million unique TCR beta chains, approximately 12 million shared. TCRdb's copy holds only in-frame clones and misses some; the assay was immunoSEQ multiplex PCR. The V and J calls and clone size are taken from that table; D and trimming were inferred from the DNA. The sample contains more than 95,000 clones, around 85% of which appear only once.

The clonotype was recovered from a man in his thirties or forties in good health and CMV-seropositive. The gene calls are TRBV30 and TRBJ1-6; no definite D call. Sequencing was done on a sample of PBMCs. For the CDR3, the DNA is TGTGCCTGGAGCTCACTGGGAGATTCACCCCTCCACTTT. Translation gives CAWSSLGDSPLHF.